These 10 T cell receptor beta chains share one sample of origin, sequenced in a study of blood T cells in healthy people across ages (dated by TCRdb to between 2014 and 2017). The library relied on 5' RACE. Sequencing was performed on an Illumina HiSeq 2500. The second PCR ran for roughly 6 to 11 cycles and used a J-beta primer mix along with a sample-barcoded 5' primer. The raw public data were reprocessed by TCRdb itself: fastp quality trimming at Q25, MiXCR clonotype calling, in-frame beta chains only. Every entry covers one CDR3 protein and lists the most common genes and DNA from its rows. Within this sample are 650,000 or so distinct CDR3 sequences, with 52% of them counted one time only. The ten top clones hold roughly 14% of the sample. Material for sequencing was blood. All receptors derive from a woman older than 75 in good health.

This clonotype was observed once. The genes are TRBV5-6 and TRBJ1-6; weak D call: TRBD1 (6 bases). CDR3 size: 16 residues. Trimming removed 4 bases at V and 7 bases at J, with 18 bases between. Germline CDR1 reads SGHDT; CDR2 reads YYEEEE. In nucleotides, the CDR3 is TGTGCCAGCAGCCGGCGGACAGAGCGAATGAATTCACCCCTCCACTTT. It codes for CASSRRTERMNSPLHF. Full variable domain (missing parts from reference TRBV5-6 and TRBJ1-6): DAGVTQSPTHLIKTRGQQVTLRCSPKSGHDTVSWYQQALGQGPQFIFQYYEEEERQRGNFPDRFSGHQFPNYSSELNVNALLLGDSALYLCASSRRTERMNSPLHFGNGTRLTVT.

This clonotype was detected many times. J is TRBJ2-3 and V is TRBV29-1; 7 bases agree with TRBD1. V gave up 5 bases and J gave up 0 bases; unmatched junction bases: 14. The CDR3 runs 17 residues. CDR1 SQVTM and CDR2 ANQGSEA come from the germline V gene. The DNA for the CDR3 is TGCAGCGTTACGCGGACAGGATCCAACCCAAGCACAGATACGCAGTATTTT. Encoded protein: CSVTRTGSNPSTDTQYF.

V is TRBV7-3 and J is TRBJ2-7, with TRBD2 as a possible D gene (6 bases). The CDR3 spans 13 residues. Trimming pared 1 base from V and 10 bases from J, leaving 14 bases between. The germline V gene encodes CDR1 SGHTA and CDR2 FQGTGA. CDR3 residues: CASSLKGGTPQYF. CDR3 bases: TGTGCCAGCAGCTTAAAGGGCGGGACTCCTCAGTACTTC.

This clonotype was seen at least ten times. This chain joins TRBV20-1 and TRBJ2-1; D remains ambiguous. V was trimmed by 0 bases and J by 0 bases, leaving 12 bases between them. This CDR3 comprises 16 residues. Germline CDR1 reads DFQATT; CDR2 reads SNEGSKA (reference sequence). Here the CDR3 reads CSARDRGRSSYNEQFF. Here the CDR3 DNA reads TGCAGTGCTAGAGATCGAGGCCGGAGCTCCTACAATGAGCAGTTCTTC.

This sequence joins TRBV7-9 and TRBJ1-4; 9 bases agree with TRBD1. V gave up 1 base and J gave up 0 bases; unmatched junction bases: 9. The V gene's germline CDR1 is SEHNR and CDR2 FQNEAQ (reference sequence). The CDR3 has 19 amino acids. CDR3 protein: CASSLGYRGLGATNEKLFF. DNA for the CDR3: TGTGCCAGCAGCTTAGGGTACAGGGGGCTCGGAGCAACTAATGAAAAACTGTTTTTT.

This clonotype was recorded at least ten times. This sequence joins TRBV7-2 and TRBJ2-7; tentatively, D is TRBD1 (5 bases). V dropped 1 base and J dropped 9 bases, with 13 bases sitting between them. Germline values: CDR1 SGHTA, CDR2 FQGNSA. This CDR3 region has 13 residues. CDR3 region: CASSLGLDTWQYF. The CDR3 DNA sequence: TGTGCCAGCAGCTTAGGTCTGGACACGTGGCAGTACTTC.

This clonotype has a handful of counts. The chain employs TRBV20-1 and TRBJ2-3; D is possibly TRBD2 (6 bases). The germline gives CDR1 DFQATT, CDR2 SNEGSKA (reference sequence). V lost 1 base and J lost 2, with 16 bases in between. The CDR3 spans 16 residues. CDR3 bases: TGCAGTGCTAGAGTCCCCTGGGGGGAGGCCACAGATACGCAGTATTTT. Translation: CSARVPWGEATDTQYF.

As to this clonotype: This may be a read error, as it is one base from a much larger clone. The chain uses TRBV5-1 and TRBJ2-4, with D perhaps TRBD2 (6 bases). This CDR3 spans 15 amino acids. Germline V gene lookup returns CDR1 SGHRS and CDR2 YFSETQ. Trimming took off 3 bases at V and 13 bases at J, with 23 bases between the two ends. CDR3 DNA sequence: TGCGCCAGCAGCTCGCTAGGCGGGGCTGTTACGGGGCAGTACTTC. It translates to CASSSLGGAVTGQYF.

The rearrangement uses TRBV7-2 and TRBJ2-3; TRBD2 matches at 8 bases. J gave up 1 base and V 4 bases, and 4 bases lay outside the gene matches. The CDR3 extends over 15 amino acids. Germline values: CDR1 SGHTA, CDR2 FQGNSA. The CDR3 sequence: CASSYSGIRTDTQYF. CDR3 bases: TGTGCCAGCAGCTATAGCGGGATCCGCACAGATACGCAGTATTTT. Using reference TRBV7-2 and TRBJ2-3 for the parts outside the CDR3, the full variable domain is GAGVSQSPSNKVTEKGKDVELRCDPISGHTALYWYRQSLGQGLEFLIYFQGNSAPDKSGLPSDRFSAERTGGSVSTLTIQRTQQEDSAVYLCASSYSGIRTDTQYFGPGTRLTVL.

This clonotype was seen a handful of times. This chain connects TRBV27 to TRBJ2-7, with D maybe TRBD2 (6 bases). V lost 6 bases, J lost 1 base, and 22 bases lay in between. Germline CDR1 reads MNHEY; CDR2 reads SMNVEV (reference sequence). This CDR3 has 17 amino acids. CDR3 DNA sequence: TGTGCCAGCAGCAAGGGCCGGGGAGGCCTTCTATCCTACGAGCAGTACTTC. It translates to CASSKGRGGLLSYEQYF.